In its sample, the clone carrying this TCR beta chain ranks as medium-sized. No treatment of any kind had been given to any patient before thyroid surgery. This specimen belongs to a study of metastatic and nonmetastatic thyroid tumors. TCRdb recomputed clones from the PCR reads via MiXCR. The sample lists 4,200 or so clones, around 32% occurring once. Germline V gives CDR1 SQVTM, CDR2 ANQGSEA. The ends were cut back, 4 bases at V and 1 base at J, with 9 bases in the middle. The CDR3 length is 13 residues. The chain employs TRBV29-1 and TRBJ2-3; the D gene is possibly TRBD2 (6 bases). This receptor was obtained from a male donor with papillary thyroid cancer or a benign thyroid nodule (not recorded which). Some clones in this sample may be carry-over from other donors' samples. Sequencing was carried out using adjacent normal tissue. The CDR3 reads CSVVSSGTDTQYF. For the CDR3, the DNA is TGCAGCGTTGTGTCTAGCGGCACAGATACGCAGTATTTT.